This T cell receptor (beta chain) was identified during a study of regulatory T cells in long-lasting Graves disease. Study-level results: TRBV28 was favored in persistent disease, as were TRBJ1-2 and TRBJ2-5. New patients shared fewer public clonotypes (roughly 910) than persistent patients did (2,741).

This CDR3 has 17 amino acids. Looked up from germline, CDR1 is SGDLS and CDR2 is YYNGEE. Deletions cut 0 bases from V and 6 bases from J, with 18 bases between. Sample time point: newly diagnosed GD, antithyroid drugs for less than 3 months. The authors made the TCR library using RNA they extracted from PBMCs. This clonotype has only a few counts. Its antigen is not known. Arm-PCR of CDR3 regions and iRepertoire HTBI primers were the basis on which TCR beta libraries were built. TCRdb reprocessed the multiplex PCR reads via MiXCR and lists one record per CDR3 protein. The sample lists over 300,000 distinct CDR3 sequences; less than 20% were seen once.

Sequences were derived from peripheral blood mononuclear cells (PBMCs), sampled at new diagnosis, from a patient treated with antithyroid drugs. The chain joins TRBV9 to TRBJ2-2; D is perhaps TRBD1 or TRBD2 (7 bases each). The receptor was isolated from a female donor with Graves disease. CDR3 sequence reads: CASSVVSGGDRAGELFF. The CDR3 DNA reads TGTGCCAGCAGCGTAGTCTCAGGGGGGGATCGAGCCGGGGAGCTGTTTTTT.